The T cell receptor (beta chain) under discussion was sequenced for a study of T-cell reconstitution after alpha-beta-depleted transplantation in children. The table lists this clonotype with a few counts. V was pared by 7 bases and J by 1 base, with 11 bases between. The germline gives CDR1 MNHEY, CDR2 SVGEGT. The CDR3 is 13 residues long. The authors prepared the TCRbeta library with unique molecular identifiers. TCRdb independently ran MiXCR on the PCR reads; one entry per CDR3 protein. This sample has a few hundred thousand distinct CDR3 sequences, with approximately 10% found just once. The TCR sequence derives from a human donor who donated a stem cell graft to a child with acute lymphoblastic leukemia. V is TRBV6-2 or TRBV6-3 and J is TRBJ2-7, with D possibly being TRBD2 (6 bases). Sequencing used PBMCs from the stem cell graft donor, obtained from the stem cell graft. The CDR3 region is CASTGTSSYEQYF. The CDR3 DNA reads TGTGCCAGCACAGGGACTTCGTCCTACGAGCAGTACTTC.